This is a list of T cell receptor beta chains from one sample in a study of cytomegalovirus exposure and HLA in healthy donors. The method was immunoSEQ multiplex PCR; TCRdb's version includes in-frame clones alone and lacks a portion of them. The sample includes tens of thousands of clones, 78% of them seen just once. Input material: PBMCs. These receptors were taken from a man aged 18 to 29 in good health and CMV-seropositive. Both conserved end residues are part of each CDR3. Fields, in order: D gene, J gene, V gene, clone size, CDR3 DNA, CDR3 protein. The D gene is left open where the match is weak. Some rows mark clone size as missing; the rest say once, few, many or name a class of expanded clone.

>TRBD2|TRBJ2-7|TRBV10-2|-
TGCGCCAGCAGCGCTAGCGGGGTCTCCTACGAGCAGTACTTC
CASSASGVSYEQYF
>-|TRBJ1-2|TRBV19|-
TGTGCCAGTAGTATCGGGTCTAACTATGGCTACACCTTC
CASSIGSNYGYTF
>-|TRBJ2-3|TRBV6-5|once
TGTGCCAGCAGGATCAGAGGGACAGATACGCAGTATTTT
CASRIRGTDTQYF
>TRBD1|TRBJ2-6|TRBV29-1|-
TGCAGCGGCCTCTTGGGACAGGGAGTTTCTGGGGCCAACGTCCTGACTTTC
CSGLLGQGVSGANVLTF
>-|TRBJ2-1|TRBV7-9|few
TGTGCCAGCAGCTTAGGAGCAGGTATCTACAATGAGCAGTTCTTC
CASSLGAGIYNEQFF
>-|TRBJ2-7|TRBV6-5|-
TGTGCCAGCAGTTCCCCCTATATCCCCTACGAGCAGTACTTC
CASSSPYIPYEQYF
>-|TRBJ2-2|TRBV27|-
TGTGCCAGCAGTTTGGACTCCACCGGGGAGCTGTTTTTT
CASSLDSTGELFF
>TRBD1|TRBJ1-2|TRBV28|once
TGTGCCAGCAGACCCCTCCGGGACAGGGGATATGGCTACACCTTC
CASRPLRDRGYGYTF
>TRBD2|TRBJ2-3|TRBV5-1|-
TGCGCCAGCAGCTCCCATAGCGGGAGTGGCACAGATACGCAGTATTTT
CASSSHSGSGTDTQYF
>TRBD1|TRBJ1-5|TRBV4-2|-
TGTGCCAGCAGCCAGCTGGACAGGGACCATCAGCCCCAGCATTTT
CASSQLDRDHQPQHF
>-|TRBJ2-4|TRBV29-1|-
TGCAGCGTTGTCGGCATGGGGGGCATTCAGTACTTC
CSVVGMGGIQYF
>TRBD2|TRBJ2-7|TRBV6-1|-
TGTGCCAGCCGGTTGACAGGCGGGAGGAGCGAGCAGTACTTC
CASRLTGGRSEQYF
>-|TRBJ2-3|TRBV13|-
TGTGCCAGCAGCAGCCGGATAGCGGCGCAGTATTTT
CASSSRIAAQYF
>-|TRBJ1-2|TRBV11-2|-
TGTGCCAGCAGTCAGGGGTTGGGCTATGGCTACACCTTC
CASSQGLGYGYTF
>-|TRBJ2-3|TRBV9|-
TGTGCCAGCAGCGTAGAATTGCGGAGCACAGATACGCAGTATTTT
CASSVELRSTDTQYF
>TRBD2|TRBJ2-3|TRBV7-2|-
TGTGCCAGCAGCGACGGGAGGGCCGACCGATCAGATACGCAGTATTTT
CASSDGRADRSDTQYF
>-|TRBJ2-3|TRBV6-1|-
TGTGCCAGCGTGGCTAGCACAGATACGCAGTATTTT
CASVASTDTQYF
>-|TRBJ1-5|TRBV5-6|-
TGTGCCAGCAGCTTGGCGGGGGGGAGCAATCAGCCCCAGCATTTT
CASSLAGGSNQPQHF
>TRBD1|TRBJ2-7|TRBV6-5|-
TGTGCCAGCAGTTTCAGACAGGGGCGAGTCCACGAGCAGTACTTC
CASSFRQGRVHEQYF
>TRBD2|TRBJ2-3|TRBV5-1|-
TGCGCCAGCAGCTTGTACGGGACTAGCGCCACAGATACGCAGTATTTT
CASSLYGTSATDTQYF
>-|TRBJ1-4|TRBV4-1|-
TGCGCCAGCAGCCAAGAGTGGGGGCGGAATGAAAAACTGTTTTTT
CASSQEWGRNEKLFF
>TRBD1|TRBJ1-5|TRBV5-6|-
TGTGCCAGCAGCTACAGGGGTCGCAATCAGCCCCAGCATTTT
CASSYRGRNQPQHF
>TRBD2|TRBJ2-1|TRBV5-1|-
TGCGCCAGCAGCCCACGCATGACTAGCGGGAGGACTGAGCAGTTCTTC
CASSPRMTSGRTEQFF